This T cell receptor (beta chain) originates from a study of post-analysis software for immune sequencing data. Study-wide findings and caveats: In multiple sclerosis, normalized Chao1 diversity was significantly below that of controls. Co-batched samples clustered tightly together by F measure. When patients were compared with controls, five TRBV segments were more frequent, TRBV5-6, TRBV5-1 and TRBV20-1 among them.

Every TCR beta cDNA library bore unique molecular identifiers. T cells numbering roughly 0.85 to 10 million gave rise to 400,000 to 550,000 cDNA molecules. Using its own MiXCR run on the PCR reads, TCRdb lists one record per CDR3 protein. The sample records roughly 670,000 distinct CDR3 sequences, 55% to 70% being singletons. J gave up 7 bases and V 1 base, and 10 bases lay outside the gene matches. Germline loops: CDR1 LGHDT, CDR2 YNNKEL (reference sequence). The length of the CDR3 is 16 residues. On this clonotype itself: Its target is unknown.

Sequencing was performed on blood. This rearrangement joins TRBV3-1 to TRBJ2-1; 7 bases agree with TRBD2. The origin of this receptor is a girl aged 2-10 years with multiple sclerosis. CDR3 DNA sequence: TGTGCCAGCAGCCAAGGTCGGGCGGGAGTACCAAATGAGCAGTTCTTC. Its translation: CASSQGRAGVPNEQFF.